This T cell receptor beta chain comes out of a study of blood T cell repertoires in COVID-19. Study context: COVID-19 samples from acute and convalescent phases originated in the United States, Italy and Spain.

TCRdb's copy holds only in-frame clones and misses some; the assay was immunoSEQ multiplex PCR. The table includes some 120,000 clones, roughly four fifths detected once. Input material: peripheral blood. The receptor was derived from a human donor in a cohort sampled during active COVID-19.

DNA for the CDR3: TGTGCCAGCTCAAACAGTGCGAACTATGGCTACACCTTC. Translated, it gives CASSNSANYGYTF. The J gene is TRBJ1-2, the V gene TRBV18, with no clear D. V dropped 5 bases and J dropped 2 bases, with 9 bases sitting between them. The length of the CDR3 is 13 residues. Germline V gene data show CDR1 as KGHSH and CDR2 as LQKENI. Variable domain in full (rest from reference TRBV18 and TRBJ1-2): NAGVMQNPRHLVRRRGQEARLRCSPMKGHSHVYWYRQLPEEGLKFMVYLQKENIIDESGMPKERFSAEFPKEGPSILRIQQVVRGDSAAYFCASSNSANYGYTFGSGTRLTVV.